The sequence of this T cell receptor beta chain was determined in a study of T cell responses to AZD1222 COVID-19 vaccine. Study overall: Researchers grouped second doses given at about 4 or about 12 weeks into one pool.

The V gene's germline CDR1 is LNHNV and CDR2 YYDKDF (reference sequence). With 3 bases clipped from V and 1 base from J, the junction kept 5 bases outside the gene matches. CDR3 size: 15 residues. The table came from immunoSEQ multiplex PCR; TCRdb's copy has only in-frame clones and leaves some out. The data contain about 180,000 clones, about 89% of them singletons. This material consisted of peripheral blood, taken on day 0 of AZD1222 vaccination. The TCR originated in an adult in good health. The chain uses TRBV15 and TRBJ1-2; the match to TRBD1 covers 7 bases. The CDR3 loop is CATSRTGTFNYGYTF. The CDR3 DNA sequence: TGTGCCACCAGCAGGACAGGGACATTTAACTATGGCTACACCTTC.